This T cell receptor (beta chain) was identified during a study of cytomegalovirus exposure and HLA in healthy donors. Vbeta (60) and Jbeta (13) primers were used in the PCR. Sequencing used immunoSEQ multiplex PCR; TCRdb keeps in-frame clones, though not all of them. Of 100,000 to 150,000 clones in the sample, about 80% were seen once. Looked up from germline, CDR1 is ENHRY and CDR2 is SYGVKD. The V gene end was trimmed by 0 bases and the J gene end by 6 bases; junction bases not matched to a gene: 5. The CDR3 runs to 15 residues. Concerning this clone: The antigen remains undetermined.

Overall study results and limits: CMV serostatus stood as the only immune exposure information on hand. Reportedly, TCR beta sequences accurately predicted HLA-A and HLA-B alleles in most subjects. Looking again later, the authors saw that most CMV-associated TCR beta chains seemed HLA-restricted. Being indistinguishable, some V segments were excluded, TRBV6-2 and TRBV6-3 among them.

The rearrangement uses TRBV10-3 and TRBJ2-1; 7 bases map to TRBD2. Sequenced material: PBMCs. This TCR derives from a man aged 30 to 39 in good health and CMV-seropositive. The CDR3: CAISESIAGVNEQFF. The CDR3 DNA reads as TGTGCCATCAGTGAGTCGATCGCGGGGGTCAATGAGCAGTTCTTC.